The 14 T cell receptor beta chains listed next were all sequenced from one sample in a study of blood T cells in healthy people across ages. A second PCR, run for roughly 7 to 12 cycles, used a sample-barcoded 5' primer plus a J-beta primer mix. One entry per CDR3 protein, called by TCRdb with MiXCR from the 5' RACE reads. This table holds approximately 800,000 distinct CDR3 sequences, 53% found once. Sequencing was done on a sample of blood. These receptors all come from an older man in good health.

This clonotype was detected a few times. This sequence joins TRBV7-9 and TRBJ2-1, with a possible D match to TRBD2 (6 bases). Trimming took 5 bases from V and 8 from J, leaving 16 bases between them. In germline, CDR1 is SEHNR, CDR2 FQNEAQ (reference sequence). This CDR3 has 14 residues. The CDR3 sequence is CASSPVGRFHEQFF. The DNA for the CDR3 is TGTGCCAGCAGCCCCGTTGGGAGGTTCCATGAGCAGTTCTTC.

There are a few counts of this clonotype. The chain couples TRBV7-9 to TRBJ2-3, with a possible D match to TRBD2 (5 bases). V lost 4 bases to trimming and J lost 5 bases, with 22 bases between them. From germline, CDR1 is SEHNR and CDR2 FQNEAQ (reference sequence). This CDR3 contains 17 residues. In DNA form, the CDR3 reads TGTGCCAGCAGCTCGAGGGTTCCTCTCCGGGCGGGAGATACGCAGTATTTT. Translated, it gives CASSSRVPLRAGDTQYF.

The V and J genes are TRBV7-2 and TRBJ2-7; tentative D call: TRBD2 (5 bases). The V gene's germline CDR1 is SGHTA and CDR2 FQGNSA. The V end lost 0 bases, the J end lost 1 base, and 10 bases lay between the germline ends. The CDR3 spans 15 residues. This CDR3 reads CASSLAVTRSYEQYF. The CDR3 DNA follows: TGTGCCAGCAGCTTAGCCGTAACTAGGTCCTACGAGCAGTACTTC. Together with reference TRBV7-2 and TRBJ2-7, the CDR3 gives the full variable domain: GAGVSQSPSNKVTEKGKDVELRCDPISGHTALYWYRQSLGQGLEFLIYFQGNSAPDKSGLPSDRFSAERTGGSVSTLTIQRTQQEDSAVYLCASSLAVTRSYEQYFGPGTRLTVT.

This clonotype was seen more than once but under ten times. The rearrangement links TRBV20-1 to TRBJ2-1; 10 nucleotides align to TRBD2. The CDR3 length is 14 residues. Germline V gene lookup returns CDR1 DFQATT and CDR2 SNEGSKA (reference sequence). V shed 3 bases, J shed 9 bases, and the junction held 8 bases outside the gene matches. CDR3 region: CSASLLAGVGEQFF. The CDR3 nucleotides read TGCAGTGCTAGTTTGCTAGCGGGAGTGGGTGAGCAGTTCTTC.

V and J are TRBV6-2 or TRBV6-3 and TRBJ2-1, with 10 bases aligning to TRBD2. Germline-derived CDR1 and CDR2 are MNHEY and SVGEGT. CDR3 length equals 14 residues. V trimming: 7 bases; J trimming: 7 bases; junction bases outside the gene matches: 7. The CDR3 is CASTRSGRQNEQFF. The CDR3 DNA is TGTGCCAGCACCCGTAGCGGGAGGCAAAATGAGCAGTTCTTC.

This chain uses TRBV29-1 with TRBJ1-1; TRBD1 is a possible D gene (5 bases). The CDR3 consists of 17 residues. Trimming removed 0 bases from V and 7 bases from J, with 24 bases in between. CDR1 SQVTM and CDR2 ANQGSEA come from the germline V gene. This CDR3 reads CSVEDRGQGGVRGEAFF. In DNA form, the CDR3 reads TGCAGCGTTGAAGATAGAGGGCAGGGTGGGGTACGTGGTGAAGCTTTCTTT. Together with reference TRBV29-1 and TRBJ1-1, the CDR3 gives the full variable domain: SAVISQKPSRDICQRGTSLTIQCQVDSQVTMMFWYRQQPGQSLTLIATANQGSEATYESGFVIDKFPISRPNLTFSTLTVSNMSPEDSSIYLCSVEDRGQGGVRGEAFFGQGTRLTVV.

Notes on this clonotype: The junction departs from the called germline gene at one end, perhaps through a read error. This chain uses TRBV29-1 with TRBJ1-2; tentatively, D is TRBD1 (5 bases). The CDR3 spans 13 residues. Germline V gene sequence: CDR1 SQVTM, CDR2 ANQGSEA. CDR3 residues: CSSGGGTGYSYTF. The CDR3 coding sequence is TGCAGCTCGGGCGGGGGTACGGGCTATAGCTACACCTTC.

CDR3 protein: CASRSGQGANTEAFF. The CDR3 nucleotides are TGCGCCAGCAGATCAGGACAGGGGGCGAACACTGAAGCTTTCTTT. This sequence joins TRBV5-1 and TRBJ1-1; TRBD1 agrees at 11 bases. The CDR3 loop spans 15 amino acids. The germline V gene encodes CDR1 SGHRS and CDR2 YFSETQ. V was pared by 5 bases and J by 1 base, with 4 bases of the junction left unmatched.

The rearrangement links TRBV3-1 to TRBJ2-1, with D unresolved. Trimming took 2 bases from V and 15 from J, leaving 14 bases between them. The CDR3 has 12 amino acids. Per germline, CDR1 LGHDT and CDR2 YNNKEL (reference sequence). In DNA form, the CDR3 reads TGTGCCAGCAGCCAATTCGAGGAGTTGCCGTTCTTC. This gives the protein CASSQFEELPFF.

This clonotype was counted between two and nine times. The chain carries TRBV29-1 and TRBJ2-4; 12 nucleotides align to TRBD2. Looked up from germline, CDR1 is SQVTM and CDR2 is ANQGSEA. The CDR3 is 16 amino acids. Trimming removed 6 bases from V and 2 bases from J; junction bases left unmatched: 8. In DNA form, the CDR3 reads TGCAGCGTGGACATAGGACTAGCGGGATCCAAAAACATTCAGTACTTC. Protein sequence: CSVDIGLAGSKNIQYF.

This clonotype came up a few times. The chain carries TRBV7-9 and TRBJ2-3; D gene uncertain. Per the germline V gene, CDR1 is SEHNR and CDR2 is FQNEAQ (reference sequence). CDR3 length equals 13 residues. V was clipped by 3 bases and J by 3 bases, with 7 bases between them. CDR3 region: CASSFRETDTQYF. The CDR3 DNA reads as TGTGCCAGCAGCTTTAGGGAAACAGATACGCAGTATTTT.

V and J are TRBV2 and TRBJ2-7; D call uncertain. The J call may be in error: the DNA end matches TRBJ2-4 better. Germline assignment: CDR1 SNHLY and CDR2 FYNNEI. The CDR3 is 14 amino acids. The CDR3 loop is CASSEGGPGNIQYF. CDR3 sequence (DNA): TGTGCCAGCAGTGAAGGTGGGCCGGGAAACATTCAGTACTTC.

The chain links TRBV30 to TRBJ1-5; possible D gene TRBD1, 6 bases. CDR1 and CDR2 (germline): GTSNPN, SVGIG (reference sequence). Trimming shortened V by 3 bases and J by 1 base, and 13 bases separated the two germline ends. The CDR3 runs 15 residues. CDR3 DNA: TGTGCCTGGAGCGGGGGGGCGCACAGCAATCAGCCCCAGCATTTT. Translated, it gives CAWSGGAHSNQPQHF.

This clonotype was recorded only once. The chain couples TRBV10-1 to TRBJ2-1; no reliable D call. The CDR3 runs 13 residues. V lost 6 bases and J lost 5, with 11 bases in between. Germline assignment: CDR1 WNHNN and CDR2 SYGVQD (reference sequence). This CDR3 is CASRDRLDNEQFF. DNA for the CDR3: TGCGCCAGCAGGGATAGATTGGACAATGAGCAGTTCTTC.